A single sample is the source of the 20 T cell receptor beta chains below, sequenced in a study of vaccination and CD4 T cells after COVID-19. These receptors' antigens are unknown. Treatment described: roughly nine-day PBMC culture with coronavirus spike peptide pools or control peptides (ViraFEST assay). With the Oncomine TCR Beta short-read assay, DNA from cultured CD4+ T cells was sequenced. MiXCR, applied by TCRdb to the PCR reads, yields one record per CDR3 protein. Of about 14,000 distinct CDR3 sequences listed, 43% are singletons. The sample comprised cultured CD4+ T cells from blood. Receptors originate from a human donor with COVID-19.

This clonotype was picked up a small number of times. The chain recombines TRBV6-1 with TRBJ2-5; D remains ambiguous. The V and J ends lost 5 bases and 7 bases respectively, with 8 bases between them. The CDR3 runs to 11 residues. Germline V gene data show CDR1 as MNHNS and CDR2 as SASEGT. This CDR3 is CASSILVTQYF. For the CDR3, the DNA is TGTGCCAGCAGTATATTGGTGACCCAGTACTTC.

The V and J genes are TRBV6-1 and TRBJ2-1, with 10 bases aligning to TRBD2. The germline V gene encodes CDR1 MNHNS and CDR2 SASEGT. V was clipped by 5 bases and J by 7 bases; unmatched bases: 8. The CDR3 runs 15 residues. The DNA for the CDR3 is TGTGCCAGCAGTCCTAGCGGGGGCCAAGGGAATGAGCAGTTCTTC. Protein product: CASSPSGGQGNEQFF.

This clonotype has more than one count but fewer than ten. This CDR3 reads CASSLEDSNQPQHF. CDR3 in DNA: TGTGCCAGCAGCTTAGAAGATAGCAATCAGCCCCAGCATTTT. The V and J genes are TRBV7-6 and TRBJ1-5; D is undetermined. The CDR3 contains 14 residues. The V and J ends lost 1 base and 0 bases respectively, with 4 bases between them. CDR1 is SGHVS and CDR2 is FNYEAQ in the germline V gene.

In this sample, this clonotype turned up a few times. The chain has TRBV7-6 and TRBJ2-7; a possible D gene is TRBD2 (5 bases). The germline CDR1 and CDR2 sequences are SGHVS and FNYEAQ. Trimming left V 1 base short and J 6 bases short, with 7 bases between. This CDR3 spans 12 amino acids. The CDR3 nucleotides are TGTGCCAGCAGCTTAGAACGGGGCGAGCAGTACTTC. Residues: CASSLERGEQYF. Supplemented by reference TRBV7-6 and TRBJ2-7, the full variable domain reads GAGVSQSPRYKVTKRGQDVALRCDPISGHVSLYWYRQALGQGPEFLTYFNYEAQQDKSGLPNDRFSAERPEGSISTLTIQRTEQRDSAMYRCASSLERGEQYFGPGTRLTVT.

With regard to this clonotype: At one end, the junction sequence differs from germline, possibly due to a read error. The chain combines TRBV6-1 with TRBJ1-1, with D perhaps matching TRBD1 (6 bases). CDR3 length: 13 amino acids. Germline V gives CDR1 MNHNS, CDR2 SASEGT. CDR3 amino acids: CASREGQYTEAFF. Written as DNA, the CDR3 is TGTGCCAGCAGAGAAGGACAGTACACTGAAGCTTTCTTT.

This clonotype has more than one count but fewer than ten. CDR3 in DNA: TGTGCCAGCAGCTTGGCCGGGAGTGGTGGCTACACCTTC. It codes for CASSLAGSGGYTF. The chain links TRBV5-4 to TRBJ1-2; no clear D. Germline V lookup: CDR1 SGHNT, CDR2 YYREEE (reference sequence). This CDR3 is built from 13 residues. V was trimmed by 0 bases and J by 7 bases, leaving 10 bases between them.

This clonotype is medium-sized within its sample. The chain has TRBV3-1 and TRBJ1-6; D is ambiguous. In germline, CDR1 is LGHDT, CDR2 YNNKEL (reference sequence). Trimming cost V 7 bases and J 5 bases, with 9 bases left between them. This CDR3 has 13 amino acids. The CDR3, as DNA: TGTGCCAGCACGGGTAGAGATAATTCACCCCTCCACTTT. This translates into CASTGRDNSPLHF.

This chain joins TRBV28 and TRBJ1-5; 7 nucleotides line up with TRBD1. The germline gives CDR1 MDHEN, CDR2 SYDVKM. The CDR3 length is 16 residues. V trimming: 6 bases; J trimming: 4 bases; junction bases outside the gene matches: 12. CDR3 in amino acids: CASSPVFRGPNQPQHF. The CDR3 DNA is TGTGCCAGCAGCCCTGTGTTTAGGGGGCCGAATCAGCCCCAGCATTTT.

The chain uses TRBV5-1 and TRBJ2-3; 11 nucleotides line up with TRBD2. This CDR3 region has 15 residues. The V segment lost 5 bases and the J segment 5 bases; nucleotides outside the gene matches: 7. From germline, CDR1 is SGHRS and CDR2 YFSETQ. The CDR3 spells CASRVAGGREDTQYF. The DNA of the CDR3 is TGCGCCAGCAGAGTAGCGGGGGGGCGGGAAGATACGCAGTATTTT.

This clonotype was counted once. The chain joins TRBV9 to TRBJ2-7; 7 bases align to TRBD2. Germline lookup yields CDR1 SGDLS and CDR2 YYNGEE. CDR3 length: 14 residues. J lost 2 bases, V lost 3 bases, and 5 bases had no gene match. The DNA of the CDR3 is TGTGCCAGCAGCGCCAGCGGGGAAACCTACGAGCAGTACTTC. Residues: CASSASGETYEQYF.

The gene calls are TRBV28 and TRBJ1-4, with a tentative D call TRBD1 (5 bases). Germline V gene lookup returns CDR1 MDHEN and CDR2 SYDVKM. This CDR3 region has 14 residues. Deletions cut 2 bases from V and 11 bases from J, with 15 bases between. The CDR3 DNA reads as TGTGCCAGCAGTTTAGGGGGGGGTTTAGAGAAACTGTTTTTT. Its translation is CASSLGGGLEKLFF. Full variable domain (remainder filled in from reference TRBV28 and TRBJ1-4): DVKVTQSSRYLVKRTGEKVFLECVQDMDHENMFWYRQDPGLGLRLIYFSYDVKMKEKGDIPEGYSVSREKKERFSLILESASTNQTSMYLCASSLGGGLEKLFFGSGTQLSVL.

This sequence joins TRBV24-1 and TRBJ2-1; 8 bases fit TRBD2. The CDR3 has 16 amino acids. In germline, CDR1 is KGHDR, CDR2 SFDVKD. After removal of 1 base from V and 2 bases from J, the junction contained 3 bases not matched to a gene. CDR3 amino acids: CATSDLSGGTYNEQFF. The DNA of the CDR3 is TGTGCCACCAGTGATTTATCGGGGGGGACCTACAATGAGCAGTTCTTC.

The gene calls are TRBV27 and TRBJ2-6; perhaps TRBD2 as D (6 bases). V was clipped by 6 bases and J by 4 bases, with 22 bases between them. Germline lookup yields CDR1 MNHEY and CDR2 SMNVEV (reference sequence). The CDR3 spans 18 residues. CDR3 nucleotide sequence: TGTGCCAGCAGAGGAGGGGTTACTCCCACTTCGGGGGCCAACGTCCTGACTTTC. The encoded protein is CASRGGVTPTSGANVLTF. The entire variable domain, with the rest obtained from reference TRBV27 and TRBJ2-6, is as follows: EAQVTQNPRYLITVTGKKLTVTCSQNMNHEYMSWYRQDPGLGLRQIYYSMNVEVTDKGDVPEGYKVSRKEKRNFPLILESPSPNQTSLYFCASRGGVTPTSGANVLTFGAGSRLTVL.

This chain joins TRBV2 and TRBJ1-1; D may be TRBD1 (5 bases). Germline V gene sequence: CDR1 SNHLY, CDR2 FYNNEI. The CDR3 contains 14 residues. Trimming removed 6 bases from V and 5 bases from J, with 16 bases in between. The chain's CDR3 is CASSRTGGGTEAFF. CDR3 sequence (DNA): TGTGCCAGCAGCCGAACCGGGGGGGGGACTGAAGCTTTCTTT.

The V gene is TRBV2, the J gene TRBJ1-5; 8 nucleotides align to TRBD1. The CDR3 runs 13 residues. The junction had 1 base not matched to a gene; V was cut back by 5 bases and J by 4 bases. CDR1 and CDR2 (germline): SNHLY, FYNNEI. DNA of the CDR3: TGTGCCAGCAGTCGGGACAGGAATCAGCCCCAGCATTTT. Its translation is CASSRDRNQPQHF.

The V and J genes are TRBV5-1 and TRBJ1-1, with D possibly TRBD1 on 6 matching bases. The CDR3 extends over 14 amino acids. Trimming shortened V by 0 bases and J by 4 bases, and 10 bases separated the two germline ends. Looked up from germline, CDR1 is SGHRS and CDR2 is YFSETQ. In nucleotides, the CDR3 is TGCGCCAGCAGCTTGGGGGGGGCAGGCACTGAAGCTTTCTTT. It yields the protein CASSLGGAGTEAFF.

This clonotype was seen a handful of times. J is TRBJ1-2 and V is TRBV11-2, with 8 bases aligning to TRBD1. The length of the CDR3 is 15 residues. V lost 5 bases to trimming and J lost 0 bases; unmatched junction nucleotides: 5. CDR1 SGHAT and CDR2 FQNNGV come from the germline V gene. The CDR3 sequence is CASSITGGANYGYTF. The CDR3 DNA sequence: TGTGCCAGCAGCATAACAGGGGGTGCTAACTATGGCTACACCTTC.

There are a few counts of this clonotype. The J gene is TRBJ1-5, the V gene TRBV7-2; D ambiguous. In germline, CDR1 is SGHTA, CDR2 FQGNSA. This CDR3 has 14 amino acids. V lost 6 bases and J lost 0, with 9 bases in between. The CDR3 sequence: CASSPGSSNQPQHF. CDR3 nucleotide sequence: TGTGCCAGCAGTCCCGGTAGTAGCAATCAGCCCCAGCATTTT.

The chain joins TRBV7-2 to TRBJ2-3; the match to TRBD2 covers 9 bases. CDR3 size: 16 residues. J was trimmed by 1 base and V by 1 base; bases with no gene match: 3. Germline CDR1 is SGHTA and CDR2 is FQGNSA. The CDR3 reads CASSLGGGARTDTQYF. CDR3 bases: TGTGCCAGCAGCTTAGGCGGGGGGGCACGCACAGATACGCAGTATTTT.

The rearrangement uses TRBV21-1 and TRBJ2-5; TRBD1, as called in the table, went unchecked against the DNA. TRBV21-1 is designated a pseudogene. This CDR3 comprises 16 residues. This chain's CDR3 is CASSKEWGARRETQYF. The CDR3 bases are TGTGCCAGCAGCAAGGAATGGGGGGCACGGCGCGAGACCCAGTACTTC.